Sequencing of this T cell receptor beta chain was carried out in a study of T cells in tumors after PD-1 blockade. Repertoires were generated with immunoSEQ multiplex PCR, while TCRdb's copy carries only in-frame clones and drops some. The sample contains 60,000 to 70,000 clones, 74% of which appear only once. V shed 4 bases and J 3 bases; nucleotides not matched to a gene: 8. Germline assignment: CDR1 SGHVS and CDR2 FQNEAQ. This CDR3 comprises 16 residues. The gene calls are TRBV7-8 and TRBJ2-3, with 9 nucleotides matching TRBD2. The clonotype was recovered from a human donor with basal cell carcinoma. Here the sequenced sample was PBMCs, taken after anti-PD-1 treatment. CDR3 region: CASSYPAGGRTDTQYF. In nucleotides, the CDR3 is TGTGCCAGCAGCTATCCCGCGGGGGGGCGTACAGATACGCAGTATTTT.